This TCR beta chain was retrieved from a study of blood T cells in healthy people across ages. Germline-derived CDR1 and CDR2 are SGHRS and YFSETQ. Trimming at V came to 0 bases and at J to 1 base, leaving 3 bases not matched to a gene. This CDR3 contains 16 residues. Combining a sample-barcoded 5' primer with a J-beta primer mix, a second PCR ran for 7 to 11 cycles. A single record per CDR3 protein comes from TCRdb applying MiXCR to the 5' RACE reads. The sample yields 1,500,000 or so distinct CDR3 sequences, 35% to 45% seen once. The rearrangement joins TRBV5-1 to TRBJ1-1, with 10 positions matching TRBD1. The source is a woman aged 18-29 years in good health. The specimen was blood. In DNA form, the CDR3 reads TGCGCCAGCAGCTTGGCGGGGACAGGGGAGAACACTGAAGCTTTCTTT. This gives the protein CASSLAGTGENTEAFF.